Listed here are 18 T cell receptor beta chains from one sample, sequenced in a study of blood T cell repertoires in COVID-19. Data came from immunoSEQ multiplex PCR; TCRdb stores just in-frame clones and leaves some out. The sample consists of some 80,000 clones, 80% to 90% of them appearing once. The sequencing input was peripheral blood. Source of these receptors: a human donor in a cohort sampled during active COVID-19.

The gene calls are TRBV3-1 (or the pseudogene TRBV3-2) and TRBJ2-1, with TRBD2 matching 13 bases. Per the germline V gene, CDR1 is LGHDT and CDR2 is YNNKEL (reference sequence). The CDR3 is made up of 14 amino acids. V dropped 4 bases and J dropped 9; count of bases not matched to a gene: 3. CDR3 coding DNA: TGTGCCAGCAGCCCGACTAGCGGGAGGAGTGAGCAGTTCTTC. Translated: CASSPTSGRSEQFF.

This clone has a single count. The J gene is TRBJ2-7, the V gene TRBV7-3; 7 bases match TRBD1. Per germline, CDR1 SGHTA and CDR2 FQGTGA. The length of the CDR3 is 16 residues. Trimming at V came to 2 bases and at J to 2 bases, leaving 9 bases not matched to a gene. The CDR3 here is CASSLHAGTDPYEQYF. The CDR3 DNA follows: TGTGCCAGCAGCTTACATGCCGGGACAGACCCCTACGAGCAGTACTTC.

The chain combines TRBV3-1 (or the pseudogene TRBV3-2) with TRBJ1-2; 7 positions match TRBD1. The germline V gene encodes CDR1 LGHDT and CDR2 YNNKEL (reference sequence). This CDR3 spans 12 amino acids. V lost 4 bases to trimming and J lost 4 bases; unmatched junction nucleotides: 0. The CDR3 sequence: CASSPGGYGYTF. As DNA, the CDR3 is TGTGCCAGCAGCCCAGGGGGCTATGGCTACACCTTC.

Comments on this clone: Other nucleotide sequences in the sample specify the same CDR3. V gene TRBV7-2 combines with J gene TRBJ2-7, with D possibly TRBD2 on 7 matching bases. This CDR3 has 13 residues. Germline V gene sequence: CDR1 SGHTA, CDR2 FQGNSA. The germline V and J ends were trimmed by 8 bases and 2 bases, with 13 bases remaining between them. CDR3 in amino acids: CASSPGGPYEQYF. In nucleotides, the CDR3 is TGTGCCAGCTCTCCGGGGGGCCCCTACGAGCAGTACTTC.

This chain uses TRBV6-2 or TRBV6-3 with TRBJ2-1, with 10 bases lining up with TRBD2. V lost 2 bases, J lost 10 bases, and 2 bases stayed unmatched. The CDR3 contains 13 residues. Germline V gene data show CDR1 as MNHEY and CDR2 as SVGEGT. The CDR3: CASSYGSGGEQFF. In DNA, the CDR3 is TGTGCCAGCAGTTACGGTAGCGGGGGGGAGCAGTTCTTC.

This clone came up a few times. The genes are TRBV7-8 and TRBJ2-2; 13 bases match TRBD2. The CDR3 extends over 19 amino acids. The V segment lost 5 bases and the J segment 5 bases; nucleotides outside the gene matches: 14. CDR1 is SGHVS, CDR2 FQNEAQ, per germline. The CDR3 here is CASSPSPPTSGRGTGELFF. The CDR3 DNA reads as TGTGCCAGCAGCCCGTCCCCCCCTACTAGCGGGAGGGGAACCGGGGAGCTGTTTTTT.

The CDR3 loop is CASSLSIRGLGGYTF. In nucleotides, the CDR3 is TGTGCCAGCAGTTTATCGATCAGAGGTCTGGGTGGCTACACCTTC. The chain couples TRBV28 to TRBJ1-2; D remains unclear. Germline CDR1 MDHEN, CDR2 SYDVKM. CDR3 length: 15 amino acids. V shed 1 base and J shed 7 bases, with 16 bases lying between them.

The genes are TRBV6-5 and TRBJ2-7, with D tentatively TRBD2 (5 bases). This CDR3 region has 15 residues. Germline loops: CDR1 MNHEY, CDR2 SVGAGI. Trimming left V 6 bases short and J 5 bases short, with 20 bases between. CDR3 in DNA: TGTGCCAGCAGCCCAAAAGGAGGCCTTGGGAACGAGCAGTACTTC. Translating gives CASSPKGGLGNEQYF.

J is TRBJ2-7 and V is TRBV30; 8 bases match TRBD2. The CDR3 is 15 residues long. V trimming: 3 bases; J trimming: 2 bases; junction bases outside the gene matches: 9. Germline V gene lookup returns CDR1 GTSNPN and CDR2 SVGIG (reference sequence). CDR3 sequence reads: CAWRATSGGPYEQYF. DNA for the CDR3: TGTGCCTGGAGGGCAACCAGCGGGGGCCCCTACGAGCAGTACTTC.

This chain uses TRBV9 with TRBJ2-1; TRBD2 matches 12 bases. J was trimmed by 5 bases and V by 5 bases; bases with no gene match: 8. CDR3 length: 16 residues. Germline V gene data show CDR1 as SGDLS and CDR2 as YYNGEE. CDR3 in DNA: TGTGCCAGCAGGTCTAGCGGGGGGGCTCGCGACAATGAGCAGTTCTTC. Translated: CASRSSGGARDNEQFF.

The chain combines TRBV5-6 with TRBJ2-2; 7 bases align to TRBD2. Trimming at V came to 0 bases and at J to 7 bases, leaving 3 bases not matched to a gene. The length of the CDR3 is 14 residues. Germline lookup yields CDR1 SGHDT and CDR2 YYEEEE. CDR3 bases: TGTGCCAGCAGCTTGGCACCGGGGGGCGGGGAGCTGTTTTTT. Its translation is CASSLAPGGGELFF.

The chain combines TRBV6-2 or TRBV6-3 with TRBJ2-7, with TRBD1 matching 8 bases. Germline CDR1 reads MNHEY; CDR2 reads SVGEGT. The CDR3 is 14 amino acids. V shed 5 bases, J shed 7 bases, and the junction held 10 bases outside the gene matches. The CDR3: CASSRTDRVREQYF. Here the CDR3 DNA reads TGTGCCAGCAGTCGGACGGACAGGGTGAGAGAGCAGTACTTC.

The genes are TRBV7-9 and TRBJ2-2, with TRBD1 as a possible D gene (6 bases). V gave up 1 base and J gave up 0 bases, with 12 bases separating them. The CDR3 covers 17 residues. Germline CDR1 is SEHNR and CDR2 is FQNEAQ (reference sequence). Here the CDR3 reads CASSLDGTSANTGELFF. CDR3 DNA sequence: TGTGCCAGCAGCTTAGACGGGACATCTGCGAACACCGGGGAGCTGTTTTTT.

The rearrangement joins TRBV7-3 to TRBJ2-1; TRBD2 aligns across 12 bases. The CDR3 runs to 17 residues. Germline CDR1 reads SGHTA; CDR2 reads FQGTGA. V shed 5 bases and J 5 bases; nucleotides not matched to a gene: 10. This chain's CDR3 is CASSLRLAGVEDNEQFF. In DNA form, the CDR3 reads TGTGCCAGCAGCCTCCGACTAGCGGGAGTCGAGGACAATGAGCAGTTCTTC.

The CDR3, as DNA: TGTGCCAGCTCACGCCGCGGGGGCCAGCCTAATACCTCTGGAAACACCATATATTTT. Translated, it gives CASSRRGGQPNTSGNTIYF. The V and J genes are TRBV18 and TRBJ1-3; the D gene is possibly TRBD1 (6 bases). This CDR3 spans 19 amino acids. Germline-derived CDR1 and CDR2 are KGHSH and LQKENI. V gave up 4 bases and J gave up 0 bases, with 22 bases separating them.

The chain joins TRBV27 to TRBJ1-2; maybe TRBD1 (5 bases). The CDR3 extends over 15 amino acids. Trimming took off 5 bases at V and 6 bases at J, with 19 bases between the two ends. From germline, CDR1 is MNHEY and CDR2 SMNVEV (reference sequence). CDR3 DNA sequence: TGTGCCAGCAGTCTCCGGGACGGGGGTATTCATGGCTACACCTTC. This codes for CASSLRDGGIHGYTF.

V gene TRBV28 combines with J gene TRBJ1-1, with TRBD1 matching over 7 bases. This CDR3 spans 15 amino acids. Germline loops: CDR1 MDHEN, CDR2 SYDVKM. The V segment lost 5 bases and the J segment 2 bases; nucleotides outside the gene matches: 8. The CDR3 sequence is CASSPPGQRNTEAFF. CDR3 nucleotide sequence: TGTGCCAGCAGTCCCCCGGGACAGCGTAACACTGAAGCTTTCTTT.

The V call is TRBV5-4, the J call TRBJ1-6, with 8 bases aligning to TRBD1. The CDR3 covers 14 residues. The V segment lost 6 bases and the J segment 8 bases; nucleotides outside the gene matches: 7. The germline CDR1 and CDR2 sequences are SGHNT and YYREEE (reference sequence). CDR3 DNA: TGTGCCAGCAAATTGACAGGGGCGGATTCACCCCTCCACTTT. It codes for CASKLTGADSPLHF.